This passage covers 26 T cell receptor beta chains from one sample sequenced in a study of shared clonotypes between healthy human individuals. It was CD45RO-negative cells, positively selected for CCR7, that made up naive CD8 cells, with terminally differentiated effector memory CD45RA+ cells excluded. Generated by immunoSEQ multiplex PCR, the TCRdb table keeps only in-frame clones and is missing some. Among around 1.9 million clones listed, around 93% were seen once. The sequenced sample was naive CD8+ T cells from PBMCs. Every receptor here comes from a man younger than 35 in good health. Some clones in this sample may be carry-over from other donors' samples.

Of note for this clone: Additional DNA sequences in this sample encode the identical CDR3. The chain recombines TRBV27 with TRBJ2-7; possibly TRBD1 for D (6 bases). The CDR3 is 13 amino acids. Trimming shortened V by 6 bases and J by 2 bases, and 11 bases separated the two germline ends. The germline CDR1 and CDR2 sequences are MNHEY and SMNVEV (reference sequence). CDR3 protein: CASSPRTAYEQYF. CDR3 nucleotides: TGTGCCAGCAGCCCCCGGACAGCCTACGAGCAGTACTTC.

The genes are TRBV28 and TRBJ2-3; possible D gene TRBD2, 5 bases. CDR1 and CDR2 (germline): MDHEN, SYDVKM. CDR3 length equals 18 residues. The ends were cut back, 1 base at V and 3 bases at J, with 20 bases in the middle. The CDR3 DNA sequence: TGTGCCAGCAGTTTATTTGGCTCCGGGCGGGTGAGGACAGATACGCAGTATTTT. Protein: CASSLFGSGRVRTDTQYF.

The chain links TRBV7-2 to TRBJ2-2; 8 bases match TRBD1. CDR1 SGHTA and CDR2 FQGNSA come from the germline V gene. V gave up 5 bases and J gave up 2 bases; unmatched junction bases: 7. CDR3 length: 16 amino acids. The CDR3 DNA reads as TGTGCCAGCAGCCCACGGACAGGGCAAAACACCGGGGAGCTGTTTTTT. It is translated as CASSPRTGQNTGELFF.

The chain is built from TRBV7-6 and TRBJ1-1; no clear D gene. CDR1 is SGHVS and CDR2 is FNYEAQ in the germline V gene. The CDR3 sequence is 14 residues long. V was cut by 5 bases and J by 2 bases, with 12 bases left in between. The CDR3 here is CASSPSARNTEAFF. DNA of the CDR3: TGTGCCAGCAGCCCCAGTGCCCGAAACACTGAAGCTTTCTTT.

The V gene is TRBV27, the J gene TRBJ2-3; 7 bases line up with TRBD1. The length of the CDR3 is 15 residues. Germline values: CDR1 MNHEY, CDR2 SMNVEV (reference sequence). V was clipped by 4 bases and J by 2 bases; unmatched bases: 6. The CDR3 protein is CASSSRQGTTDTQYF. The CDR3 nucleotides are TGTGCCAGCAGTTCTCGACAGGGTACCACAGATACGCAGTATTTT.

In regard to this clone: The same CDR3 is also encoded by other DNA sequences in this sample. This chain uses TRBV27 with TRBJ2-7; the match to TRBD2 covers 9 bases. CDR3 length equals 14 residues. The junction had 3 bases not matched to a gene; V was cut back by 3 bases and J by 3 bases. Germline V CDR1 and CDR2: MNHEY, SMNVEV (reference sequence). The CDR3 sequence is CASSFGSGSYEQYF. CDR3 bases: TGTGCCAGCAGTTTTGGTAGCGGGAGCTACGAGCAGTACTTC.

The genes are TRBV30 and TRBJ2-1; 8 bases are a match to TRBD2. V shed 3 bases and J 5 bases; nucleotides not matched to a gene: 12. The CDR3 covers 16 residues. Germline loops: CDR1 GTSNPN, CDR2 SVGIG (reference sequence). This CDR3 is CAWRPRGGGRNNEQFF. The CDR3 bases are TGTGCCTGGAGGCCCCGGGGGGGAGGAAGAAACAATGAGCAGTTCTTC.

This chain links TRBV15 with TRBJ2-5; D gene unclear. The germline CDR1 and CDR2 sequences are LNHNV and YYDKDF (reference sequence). The CDR3 consists of 15 residues. V gave up 0 bases and J gave up 4 bases, with 12 bases separating them. The CDR3 DNA reads TGTGCCACCAGCAGAGATGATAACGGTGGAGAGACCCAGTACTTC. Encoded protein: CATSRDDNGGETQYF. The whole variable domain, filled in from reference TRBV15 and TRBJ2-5, reads DAMVIQNPRYQVTQFGKPVTLSCSQTLNHNVMYWYQQKSSQAPKLLFHYYDKDFNNEADTPDNFQSRRPNTSFCFLDIRSPGLGDTAMYLCATSRDDNGGETQYFGPGTRLLVL.

This clone occurred once. The J gene is TRBJ2-2, the V gene TRBV6-6; 8 bases fit TRBD1. Germline CDR1 MNHNY, CDR2 SVGAGI (reference sequence). The CDR3 length is 16 residues. Trimming removed 0 bases from V and 3 bases from J; junction bases left unmatched: 3. The CDR3 region has the DNA TGTGCCAGCAGTTACTCTCCGACAGGGGACACCGGGGAGCTGTTTTTT. Its translation: CASSYSPTGDTGELFF.

This clone was counted a single time. V gene TRBV29-1 combines with J gene TRBJ1-5; D not resolved. Trimming removed 5 bases at V and 1 base at J, with 9 bases between. Germline V gene data show CDR1 as SQVTM and CDR2 as ANQGSEA. The length of the CDR3 is 13 residues. CDR3 bases: TGCAGCGTTATGACAAAGAGCAATCAGCCCCAGCATTTT. Protein product: CSVMTKSNQPQHF.

The genes are TRBV9 and TRBJ2-1, with TRBD2 identical over 14 bases. The CDR3 runs to 17 residues. The germline V gene has CDR1 SGDLS and CDR2 YYNGEE. The V gene end was trimmed by 2 bases and the J gene end by 6 bases; junction bases not matched to a gene: 7. The CDR3 spells CASSVTRGTSGSNEQFF. The CDR3 nucleotides read TGTGCCAGCAGCGTCACCAGAGGGACTAGCGGGAGCAATGAGCAGTTCTTC.

This clone is a singleton in its sample. The rearrangement links TRBV13 to TRBJ2-3; D is perhaps TRBD1 (5 bases). Per germline, CDR1 PRHDT and CDR2 FYEKMQ (reference sequence). Trimming left V 4 bases short and J 5 bases short, with 22 bases between. The CDR3 contains 17 residues. The CDR3 here is CASSSREGASGEDTQYF. The CDR3 nucleotides are TGTGCCAGCAGCTCCAGAGAAGGGGCATCTGGGGAAGATACGCAGTATTTT.

The chain carries TRBV4-3 and TRBJ2-7, with TRBD2 matching 10 bases. Germline loops: CDR1 LGHNA, CDR2 YSLEER. Unmatched junction bases numbered 8, after V lost 1 base and J lost 5 bases. CDR3 length: 16 amino acids. Here the CDR3 reads CASSQVGAGGPNEQYF. The CDR3, as DNA: TGCGCCAGCAGCCAAGTAGGAGCGGGAGGGCCCAACGAGCAGTACTTC.

The CDR3: CASSSGLAGIYNEQFF. CDR3 DNA sequence: TGTGCCAGCAGCTCCGGACTAGCGGGAATCTACAATGAGCAGTTCTTC. The V and J genes are TRBV5-4 and TRBJ2-1; TRBD2 aligns across 12 bases. CDR1 and CDR2 from the germline V gene are SGHNT and YYREEE (reference sequence). V shed 3 bases, J shed 3 bases, and the junction held 4 bases outside the gene matches. This CDR3 comprises 16 residues.

The chain joins TRBV4-3 to TRBJ1-4; 10 bases fit TRBD1. Looked up from germline, CDR1 is LGHNA and CDR2 is YSLEER. The CDR3 has 19 amino acids. V gave up 0 bases and J gave up 0 bases; unmatched junction bases: 7. The CDR3 bases are TGCGCCAGCAGCCAAGATCTCCGGGACAGGGGCGCAACTAATGAAAAACTGTTTTTT. Protein product: CASSQDLRDRGATNEKLFF.

A note on this clone: Other DNA sequences of this sample code for an identical CDR3. The V and J genes are TRBV27 and TRBJ2-7, with D maybe TRBD1 (7 bases). With 0 bases removed from V and 4 bases from J, the gap between germline ends came to 13 bases. The length of the CDR3 is 15 residues. Germline CDR1 and CDR2: MNHEY and SMNVEV (reference sequence). CDR3 bases: TGTGCCAGCAGTTTATCGGGGGGACAGTCTTACGAGCAGTACTTC. As protein: CASSLSGGQSYEQYF.

J is TRBJ2-1 and V is TRBV6-5; the D is unclear. V was clipped by 2 bases and J by 8 bases, with 13 bases between them. The CDR3 totals 14 residues. Germline V gene lookup returns CDR1 MNHEY and CDR2 SVGAGI. The DNA of the CDR3 is TGTGCCAGCAGTTACAACAACCCTGGGGATGAGCAGTTCTTC. Translation: CASSYNNPGDEQFF.

The chain employs TRBV6-5 and TRBJ2-5, with TRBD2 identical over 10 bases. CDR3 size: 16 residues. Germline trimming cut 4 bases from V and 0 bases from J; bases unmatched to any gene: 5. The V gene's germline CDR1 is MNHEY and CDR2 SVGAGI. CDR3 protein: CASSSIAGGYQETQYF. In DNA, the CDR3 is TGTGCCAGCAGTTCGATAGCGGGAGGCTACCAAGAGACCCAGTACTTC.

The table lists this clone with a count of one. J is TRBJ2-7 and V is TRBV6-5; TRBD2 matches at 10 bases. Looked up from germline, CDR1 is MNHEY and CDR2 is SVGAGI. This CDR3 spans 16 amino acids. The ends lost 2 bases at V and 9 bases at J; junction bases unmatched: 13. CDR3 sequence: CASSYGPAGGPFGQYF. CDR3 in DNA: TGTGCCAGCAGTTACGGGCCAGCGGGAGGGCCATTTGGGCAGTACTTC.

V and J are TRBV6-1 and TRBJ2-7; TRBD2 matches at 12 bases. This CDR3 has 21 residues. V shed 0 bases, J shed 1 base, and the junction held 16 bases outside the gene matches. The germline CDR1 and CDR2 sequences are MNHNS and SASEGT. In DNA, the CDR3 is TGTGCCAGCAGTGAAGCCCCGGGACAGCTAACTAGCGGGAGGCCTTCCTACGAGCAGTACTTC. It is translated as CASSEAPGQLTSGRPSYEQYF.

Concerning this clone: The junction shows a germline mismatch at one end, possibly a read error. J is TRBJ1-1 and V is TRBV6-5; D remains ambiguous. Germline V gene lookup returns CDR1 MNHEY and CDR2 SVGAGI. CDR3 length: 15 residues. Here the CDR3 DNA reads TGTGCCAGCAGTAACTCCAACGATGGAGGGACTGAAGCTTTCTTT. It translates to CASSNSNDGGTEAFF.

This chain uses TRBV5-1 with TRBJ1-2; a weak D match, TRBD1 (6 bases). Germline CDR1 is SGHRS and CDR2 is YFSETQ. V lost 0 bases and J lost 1, with 16 bases in between. The length of the CDR3 is 17 residues. CDR3 nucleotide sequence: TGCGCCAGCAGCTTGGGTCTCGGACAGAACTTTAACTATGGCTACACCTTC. This gives the protein CASSLGLGQNFNYGYTF.

The J gene is TRBJ2-1, the V gene TRBV4-2; no clear D. The CDR3 spans 16 residues. Germline lookup yields CDR1 LGHNA and CDR2 YNFKEQ. V was cut by 3 bases and J by 8 bases, with 20 bases left in between. The CDR3 spells CASSHGLKPEDHEQFF. The DNA for the CDR3 is TGTGCCAGCAGCCATGGCTTAAAACCCGAGGATCATGAGCAGTTCTTC.

This sequence joins TRBV7-9 and TRBJ1-4; D remains unclear. The CDR3 is 14 residues long. CDR1 is SEHNR and CDR2 is FQNEAQ in the germline V gene (reference sequence). With 5 bases removed from V and 4 bases from J, the gap between germline ends came to 11 bases. The CDR3 DNA reads as TGTGCCAGCAGCCAGACGGTAGATAATGAAAAACTGTTTTTT. It specifies CASSQTVDNEKLFF.

The chain carries TRBV9 and TRBJ2-3, with a possible D match to TRBD2 (7 bases). Germline CDR1 SGDLS, CDR2 YYNGEE. Deletions cut 3 bases from V and 3 bases from J, with 23 bases between. The CDR3 covers 18 residues. The CDR3 loop reads CASSDPGTRRETTDTQYF. CDR3 nucleotides: TGTGCCAGCAGCGACCCGGGGACACGGCGGGAGACGACAGATACGCAGTATTTT.

CDR3 in amino acids: CAWRVRSPGNTIYF. In nucleotides, the CDR3 is TGTGCCTGGAGGGTCAGGAGTCCTGGAAACACCATATATTTT. The chain uses TRBV30 and TRBJ1-3, with D unclear. Germline V gene lookup returns CDR1 GTSNPN and CDR2 SVGIG (reference sequence). Trimming left V 3 bases short and J 2 bases short, with 11 bases between. CDR3 length equals 14 residues. Full variable domain (outside the CDR3, taken from reference TRBV30 and TRBJ1-3): SQTIHQWPATLVQPVGSPLSLECTVEGTSNPNLYWYRQAAGRGLQLLFYSVGIGQISSEVPQNLSASRPQDRQFILSSKKLLLSDSGFYLCAWRVRSPGNTIYFGEGSWLTVV.